The entry below gives a single T cell receptor (beta chain) sequence along with its context. Original analysis: Amplifying reference gene primers gave estimates of nucleated cell counts. The assay was immunoSEQ multiplex PCR, and TCRdb's table has in-frame clones only and misses some. D and trimming were read from the DNA, whereas the V and J calls and clone size are those reported in that table. The sample shows around 310,000 clones, roughly 90% of them seen only once. The data are from a study of blood T cell repertoires in COVID-19. As for the study in general: The United States, Italy and Spain supplied acute and convalescent COVID-19 samples. Nucleic acid was either cDNA or gDNA, and it came from T cells, B-cell-depleted T cells, or PBMCs.

The CDR3 covers 14 residues. V lost 5 bases to trimming and J lost 4 bases, with 12 bases between them. The germline V gene encodes CDR1 KGHSH and CDR2 LQKENI. This chain links TRBV18 with TRBJ2-1; no clear D. Sequencing input: peripheral blood. The sequence derives from a woman in her forties or fifties with active or convalescent COVID-19. CDR3 DNA: TGTGCCAGCTCAGGTGTACCCACATACAATGAGCAGTTCTTC. Translation: CASSGVPTYNEQFF.